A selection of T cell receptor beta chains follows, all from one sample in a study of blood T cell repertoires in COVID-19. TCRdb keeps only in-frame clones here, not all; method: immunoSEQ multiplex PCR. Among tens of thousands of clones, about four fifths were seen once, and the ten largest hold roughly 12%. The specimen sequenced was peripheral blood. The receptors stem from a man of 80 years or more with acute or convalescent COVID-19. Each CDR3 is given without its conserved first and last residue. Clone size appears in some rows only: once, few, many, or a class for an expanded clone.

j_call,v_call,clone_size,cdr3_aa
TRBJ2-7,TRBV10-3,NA,AIGQPLYEQY
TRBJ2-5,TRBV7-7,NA,ASSLDRTRATQY
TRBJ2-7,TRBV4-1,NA,ASSQELGDPYEQY
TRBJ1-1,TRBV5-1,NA,ASSPTGTGDTEAF
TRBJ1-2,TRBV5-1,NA,ASSSGQGVSGYT
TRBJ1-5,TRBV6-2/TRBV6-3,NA,ASRPTTGQTSNQPQH
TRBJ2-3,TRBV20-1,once,SAKRDTQY
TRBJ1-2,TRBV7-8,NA,ASSFDRVTNYGYT
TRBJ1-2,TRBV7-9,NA,ASSRPDPGATYGYT
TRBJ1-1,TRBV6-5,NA,ASSFQPGSNTEAF
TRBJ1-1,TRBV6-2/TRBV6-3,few,ASSYDRMNTEAF
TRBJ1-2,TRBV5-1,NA,ASSLGGGDGYGYT
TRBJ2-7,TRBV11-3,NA,ASSPDRAHEQY
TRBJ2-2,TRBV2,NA,ASSYNRGTGELF
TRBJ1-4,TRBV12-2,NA,ASRSSGTENATNEKLF
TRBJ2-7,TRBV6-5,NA,ASKGTRAYEQY
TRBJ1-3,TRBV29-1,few,SVVGTFPGNTIY
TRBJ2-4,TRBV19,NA,ASTTYGGSGKNIQY
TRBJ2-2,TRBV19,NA,ASTRSRTGGELF
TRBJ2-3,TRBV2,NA,ASRGLAGGRTDTQY
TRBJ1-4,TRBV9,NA,ASSAHRDTKLF
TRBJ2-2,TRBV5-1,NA,ASRERGNTGELF
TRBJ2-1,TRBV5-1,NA,ASSSDGTEQYNEQF
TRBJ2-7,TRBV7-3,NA,ASSLLPGQVYEQY
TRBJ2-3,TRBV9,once,ASGAKDTQY
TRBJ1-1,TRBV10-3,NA,AISETISGVTEAF